A single sample is the source of the 24 T cell receptor beta chains below, sequenced in a study of beta chain features in type 1 diabetes. Expressed TCRB transcripts were sequenced because the entire RNA isolate underwent reverse transcription. The method was immunoSEQ multiplex PCR; TCRdb's version includes in-frame clones alone and lacks a portion of them. The sample lists fewer than 350,000 clones, around 7.3% occurring once. Source material: central memory CD4+ T cells from blood. The receptors stem from a woman under 30 in good health.

In its sample, this clone was seen a few times. This chain joins TRBV7-8 and TRBJ2-1, with 8 bases fitting TRBD2. In germline, CDR1 is SGHVS, CDR2 FQNEAQ. CDR3 size: 15 residues. V shed 2 bases, J shed 7 bases, and the junction held 7 bases outside the gene matches. The CDR3 DNA reads TGTGCCAGCAGCTTAAGCGGGGGAGCCAGTAATGAGCAGTTCTTC. It encodes CASSLSGGASNEQFF.

The rearrangement uses TRBV7-2 and TRBJ1-1; D ambiguous. V lost 5 bases, J lost 3 bases, and 10 bases lay in between. The CDR3 consists of 13 residues. Germline CDR1 is SGHTA and CDR2 is FQGNSA. The CDR3 coding sequence is TGTGCCAGCAGCCCTATAGGCTACACTGAAGCTTTCTTT. Translating it yields CASSPIGYTEAFF.

This CDR3 reads CASSFPPGAQYF. CDR3 sequence (DNA): TGTGCCAGCAGCTTCCCCCCGGGGGCGCAGTATTTT. The rearrangement joins TRBV27 to TRBJ2-3, with a tentative D call TRBD2 (6 bases). The CDR3 loop spans 12 amino acids. Germline V gives CDR1 MNHEY, CDR2 SMNVEV (reference sequence). The germline V and J ends were trimmed by 6 bases and 10 bases, with 14 bases remaining between them.

This chain joins TRBV27 and TRBJ1-6; D remains unclear. This CDR3 has 16 amino acids. Between the trimmed V and J ends, which lost 4 bases and 7 bases, there was a span of 17 bases. Per the germline V gene, CDR1 is MNHEY and CDR2 is SMNVEV (reference sequence). The CDR3 loop reads CASSSGRTQGNSPLHF. The CDR3 DNA is TGTGCCAGCAGTTCAGGACGTACCCAAGGGAATTCACCCCTCCACTTT.

The chain is built from TRBV2 and TRBJ2-5; D might be TRBD1 (6 bases). Germline-derived CDR1 and CDR2 are SNHLY and FYNNEI. The V end was cut by 4 bases, the J end by 4 bases, with 13 bases between. This CDR3 comprises 14 residues. The CDR3 DNA reads as TGTGCCAGCAGTGGCAGGGGTTGGGGAGAGACCCAGTACTTC. Translation: CASSGRGWGETQYF.

CDR3 loop: CASSQGTGYQETQYF. DNA for the CDR3: TGCGCCAGCAGCCAAGGGACAGGGTACCAAGAGACCCAGTACTTC. The V and J genes are TRBV4-3 and TRBJ2-5; the match to TRBD1 covers 8 bases. CDR1 and CDR2 from the germline V gene are LGHNA and YSLEER. The CDR3 spans 15 residues. The V segment lost 1 base and the J segment 0 bases; nucleotides outside the gene matches: 1.

In its sample, this clone was seen a few times. The rearrangement uses TRBV4-3 and TRBJ2-5, with D uncertain. The J call is uncertain, as TRBJ2-7 better fits the DNA end. Germline lookup yields CDR1 LGHNA and CDR2 YSLEER. The CDR3 covers 15 residues. For the CDR3, the DNA is TGCGCCAGCAGCCAAGATAGCAAGTGGCCCTACGAGCAGTACTTC. Amino acid sequence: CASSQDSKWPYEQYF.

The rearrangement links TRBV5-1 to TRBJ2-5; 9 bases are shared with TRBD2. Germline CDR1 and CDR2: SGHRS and YFSETQ. The junction had 11 bases not matched to a gene; V was cut back by 1 base and J by 4 bases. The CDR3 runs to 17 residues. The CDR3 coding sequence is TGCGCCAGCAGCTTGACTAGCGGGCAGTCCAGCGGAGAGACCCAGTACTTC. Translated, it gives CASSLTSGQSSGETQYF.

This chain connects TRBV27 to TRBJ1-2, with 9 positions matching TRBD1. The CDR3 consists of 16 residues. The V gene end was trimmed by 6 bases and the J gene end by 0 bases; junction bases not matched to a gene: 8. Germline loops: CDR1 MNHEY, CDR2 SMNVEV (reference sequence). In DNA, the CDR3 is TGTGCCAGCAGCACAGGGGGCTCGAGGGCTAACTATGGCTACACCTTC. Translating gives CASSTGGSRANYGYTF.

This clone occurred a few times. The chain joins TRBV2 to TRBJ2-1; TRBD1 matches at 7 bases. The CDR3 consists of 16 residues. The junction had 18 bases not matched to a gene; V was cut back by 6 bases and J by 10 bases. Per germline, CDR1 SNHLY and CDR2 FYNNEI. The chain's CDR3 is CASRPTLGQGVEEQFF. CDR3 bases: TGTGCCAGCAGACCGACTTTGGGGCAGGGGGTGGAGGAGCAGTTCTTC.

This clone was seen a handful of times. This chain connects TRBV5-4 to TRBJ1-1, with unresolved D. With 6 bases removed from V and 0 bases from J, the gap between germline ends came to 12 bases. This CDR3 has 14 amino acids. CDR1 and CDR2 from the germline V gene are SGHNT and YYREEE (reference sequence). For the CDR3, the DNA is TGTGCCAGCAACAAACATGTAATGAACACTGAAGCTTTCTTT. It encodes CASNKHVMNTEAFF.

This clone turned up a few times. The genes are TRBV6-4 and TRBJ1-3; TRBD1 matches at 7 bases. Germline-derived CDR1 and CDR2 are MRHNA and SNTAGT. The CDR3 is 18 residues long. The ends lost 2 bases at V and 0 bases at J; junction bases unmatched: 10. CDR3 in amino acids: CASSDPGDSATSGNTIYF. CDR3 bases: TGTGCCAGCAGTGACCCAGGGGACAGCGCAACCTCTGGAAACACCATATATTTT.

The sample holds a few counts of this clone. The chain carries TRBV7-2 and TRBJ2-2; 9 bases match TRBD2. V shed 4 bases, J shed 4 bases, and the junction held 1 base outside the gene matches. The CDR3 runs to 14 residues. Germline CDR1 SGHTA, CDR2 FQGNSA. CDR3 nucleotides: TGTGCCAGCAGCTCAGCGGGGGGCACCGGGGAGCTGTTTTTT. Its translation: CASSSAGGTGELFF.

This clone has a handful of counts. The identical CDR3 is also encoded by other nucleotide sequences in the sample. The chain joins TRBV18 to TRBJ1-2; 8 bases agree with TRBD1. V shed 6 bases, J shed 4 bases, and the junction held 7 bases outside the gene matches. CDR3 size: 14 residues. The germline V gene has CDR1 KGHSH and CDR2 LQKENI. The CDR3 here is CASSQDRGSYGYTF. The CDR3 DNA follows: TGTGCCAGCTCGCAAGACAGGGGAAGCTATGGCTACACCTTC.

The V gene is TRBV29-1, the J gene TRBJ1-2, with unresolved D. CDR1 and CDR2 from the germline V gene are SQVTM and ANQGSEA. CDR3 length: 14 residues. Trimming took 2 bases from V and 4 from J, leaving 14 bases between them. This CDR3 reads CSVEPRSLGYGYTF. The CDR3 nucleotides are TGCAGCGTTGAACCCCGGTCCCTTGGCTATGGCTACACCTTC.

The genes are TRBV27 and TRBJ1-1; D is unclear. Germline V gives CDR1 MNHEY, CDR2 SMNVEV (reference sequence). V gave up 4 bases and J gave up 3 bases, with 15 bases separating them. The CDR3 length is 15 residues. The CDR3 nucleotides are TGTGCCAGCAGTTCTACTCCACAGAGGTACACTGAAGCTTTCTTT. Protein: CASSSTPQRYTEAFF.

This clone was seen more than once but under ten times. The chain couples TRBV2 to TRBJ1-5, with unresolved D. The germline V and J ends were trimmed by 6 bases and 5 bases, with 11 bases remaining between them. This CDR3 region has 13 residues. Germline-derived CDR1 and CDR2 are SNHLY and FYNNEI. The CDR3 sequence: CASSYDRDQPQHF. CDR3 sequence (DNA): TGTGCCAGCAGCTACGACCGGGATCAGCCCCAGCATTTT.

This clone appeared once. CDR3 region: CASSSSRDMRTEAFF. In DNA, the CDR3 is TGTGCCAGCAGCTCGTCCCGGGACATGAGGACTGAAGCTTTCTTT. The V and J genes are TRBV7-6 and TRBJ1-1, with D perhaps TRBD1 (6 bases). With 4 bases removed from V and 5 bases from J, the gap between germline ends came to 17 bases. Germline-derived CDR1 and CDR2 are SGHVS and FNYEAQ. CDR3 size: 15 residues.

This clone was counted a few times. The J gene is TRBJ1-5, the V gene TRBV18; a weak D match, TRBD1 (5 bases). V lost 0 bases to trimming and J lost 2 bases, with 8 bases between them. CDR1 is KGHSH, CDR2 LQKENI, per germline. The CDR3 has 15 amino acids. The CDR3 reads CASSPPGGGNQPQHF. The DNA for the CDR3 is TGTGCCAGCTCACCACCCGGGGGTGGCAATCAGCCCCAGCATTTT.

This clone was picked up a small number of times. The chain uses TRBV7-3 and TRBJ2-7; TRBD1 matches 7 bases. The germline CDR1 and CDR2 sequences are SGHTA and FQGTGA. The CDR3 runs to 14 residues. V dropped 5 bases and J dropped 3; count of bases not matched to a gene: 7. The CDR3 here is CASSPDRDSYEQYF. The CDR3 DNA reads TGTGCCAGCAGCCCCGACCGGGACAGCTACGAGCAGTACTTC.

The rearrangement links TRBV18 to TRBJ2-5; D might be TRBD1 (6 bases). Germline-derived CDR1 and CDR2 are KGHSH and LQKENI. This CDR3 has 15 amino acids. V lost 3 bases to trimming and J lost 2 bases, with 13 bases between them. The CDR3 region has the DNA TGTGCCAGCTCACCCTCGTGGGGGCCTCAAGAGACCCAGTACTTC. Protein sequence: CASSPSWGPQETQYF.

This clone was seen repeatedly, ten times or more. This chain joins TRBV10-3 and TRBJ1-2, with unresolved D. The CDR3 contains 13 residues. Germline-derived CDR1 and CDR2 are ENHRY and SYGVKD. The V end was cut by 4 bases, the J end by 1 base, with 7 bases between. This CDR3 reads CAISVGFNYGYTF. The DNA of the CDR3 is TGTGCCATCAGTGTGGGTTTTAACTATGGCTACACCTTC.

This clone appeared a few times. CDR3 in DNA: TGTGCCAGCAGCTTAGGGACTGAGCGAGGAGAGACCCAGTACTTC. It codes for CASSLGTERGETQYF. The chain links TRBV7-8 to TRBJ2-5; maybe TRBD2 (5 bases). V lost 1 base, J lost 4 bases, and 13 bases lay in between. From germline, CDR1 is SGHVS and CDR2 FQNEAQ. The CDR3 runs 15 residues.

This clone was observed a handful of times. The genes are TRBV5-8 and TRBJ1-6; D is possibly TRBD1 (6 bases). The ends were cut back, 4 bases at V and 3 bases at J, with 11 bases in the middle. Germline lookup yields CDR1 SGHTS and CDR2 YDEGEE. The CDR3 runs 15 residues. This CDR3 reads CASSQGGYYNSPLHF. CDR3 in DNA: TGTGCCAGCAGCCAAGGGGGTTACTATAATTCACCCCTCCACTTT. Combining the CDR3 with reference TRBV5-8 and TRBJ1-6 gives the whole variable domain EAGVTQSPTHLIKTRGQQATLRCSPISGHTSVYWYQQALGLGLQFLLWYDEGEERNRGNFPPRFSGRQFPNYSSELNVNALELEDSALYLCASSQGGYYNSPLHFGNGTRLTVT.